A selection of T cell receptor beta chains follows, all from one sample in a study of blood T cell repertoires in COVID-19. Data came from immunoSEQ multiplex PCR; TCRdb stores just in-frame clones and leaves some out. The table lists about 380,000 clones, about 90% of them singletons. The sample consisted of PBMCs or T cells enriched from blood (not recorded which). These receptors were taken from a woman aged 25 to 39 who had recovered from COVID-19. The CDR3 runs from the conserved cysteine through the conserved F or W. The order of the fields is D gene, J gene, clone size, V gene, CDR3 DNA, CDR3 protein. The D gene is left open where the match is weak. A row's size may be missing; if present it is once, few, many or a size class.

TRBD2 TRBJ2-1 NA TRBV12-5 TGTGCTAGTGGTTTGGCTAGCGGGAGTCTCAATGAGCAGTTCTTC CASGLASGSLNEQFF
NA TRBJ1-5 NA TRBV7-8 TGTGCCAGCAGCCCAGTTGGTCAGCCCCAGCATTTT CASSPVGQPQHF
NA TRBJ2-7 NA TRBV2 TGTGCCAGCAGTGAAGCGTCCAGAGGGAAGGACGAGCAGTACTTC CASSEASRGKDEQYF
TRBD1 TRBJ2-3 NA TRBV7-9 TGTGCCAGCAGCTCCGGACAGGGGACAGATACGCAGTATTTT CASSSGQGTDTQYF
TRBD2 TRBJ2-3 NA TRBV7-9 TGTGCCAGCAGCGCCTTAGCGGGAGTGGCAGATACGCAGTATTTT CASSALAGVADTQYF
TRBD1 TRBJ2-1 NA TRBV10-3 TGTGCCATCAGCCAACAGGGGGCTATTGGTGAGCAGTTCTTC CAISQQGAIGEQFF
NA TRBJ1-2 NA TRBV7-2 TGTGCCAGCCGAGGTCGAAACTCCGTCTATGGCTACACCTTC CASRGRNSVYGYTF
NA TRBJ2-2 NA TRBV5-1 TGCGCCAGCAGCTTGGCGGAGCACGGGGAGCTGTTTTTT CASSLAEHGELFF
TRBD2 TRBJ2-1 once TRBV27 TGTGCCAGCAGTTTACCTCGGGGACTACTCAATGAGCAGTTCTTC CASSLPRGLLNEQFF
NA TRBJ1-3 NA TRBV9 TGTGCCAGCAGCGAAACTACAAGGAGTGATTCTGGAAACACCATATATTTT CASSETTRSDSGNTIYF
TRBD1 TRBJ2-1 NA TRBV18 TGTGCCAGCTCCAACAGGGGATCGGATGAGCAGTTCTTC CASSNRGSDEQFF
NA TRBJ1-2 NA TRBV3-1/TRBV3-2 TGTGCCAGCAGCCTTCTCCAGGGGTCCCGCAGGGGCGGATATGGCTACACCTTC CASSLLQGSRRGGYGYTF
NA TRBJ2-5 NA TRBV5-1 TGCGCCAGCAGATTATCGCAAGAGACCCAGTACTTC CASRLSQETQYF
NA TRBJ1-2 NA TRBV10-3 TGTGCCATCAGTGAGTCGGTCGGACAGAACTATGGCTACACCTTC CAISESVGQNYGYTF
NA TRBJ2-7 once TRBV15 TGTGCCACCAGCAGAGTAGCAGGGGACTACGAGCAGTACTTC CATSRVAGDYEQYF
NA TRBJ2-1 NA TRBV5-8 TGTGCCAGCAGCTTGGGGGAGTCCTGGGGTGAGCAGTTCTTC CASSLGESWGEQFF
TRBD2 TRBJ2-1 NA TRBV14 TGTGCCAGCAGCCTTCACGGGACTAGCGGAGCCCGCTACAATGAGCAGTTCTTC CASSLHGTSGARYNEQFF
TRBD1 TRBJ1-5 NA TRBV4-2 TGTGCCAGCAGCCTTAAAACAGGGGATAGCAATCAGCCCCAGCATTTT CASSLKTGDSNQPQHF
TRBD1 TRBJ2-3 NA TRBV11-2 TGTGCCAGCGTCCGGGACAGGGGTCCCGATACGCAGTATTTT CASVRDRGPDTQYF
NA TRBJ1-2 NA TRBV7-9 TGTGCCAGCAGCCCCCCAGGGGACTATGGCTACACCTTC CASSPPGDYGYTF
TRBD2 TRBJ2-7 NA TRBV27 TGTGCCAGCAGTTCAAAGGGACTAGCATCCTACGAGCAGTACTTC CASSSKGLASYEQYF
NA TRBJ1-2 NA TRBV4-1 TGCGCCAGCAGCCCCGAAGCGGAAAACTATGGCTACACCTTC CASSPEAENYGYTF
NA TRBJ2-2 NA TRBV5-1 TGCGCCAGCAGCTCCGCGAACACCGGGGAGCTGTTTTTT CASSSANTGELFF
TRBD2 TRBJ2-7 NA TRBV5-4 TGTGCCAGCAGCTTGGACGTCGGGGTAGCGGGTTCCTACGAGCAGTACTTC CASSLDVGVAGSYEQYF
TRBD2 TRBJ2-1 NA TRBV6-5 TGTGCCAGCAAATTAGCGGGGGGGCCATACAATGAGCAGTTCTTC CASKLAGGPYNEQFF
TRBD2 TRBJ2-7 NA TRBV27 TGTGCCAGCAGTGGGATAGCGGGAGGGCCTGTAAGCGTCCCAAGCAACGAGCAGTACTTC CASSGIAGGPVSVPSNEQYF
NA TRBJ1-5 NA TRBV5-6 TGTGCCAGCAGCTTGTTTTCAGGGGGCAATCAGCCCCAGCATTTT CASSLFSGGNQPQHF
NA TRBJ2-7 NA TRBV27 TGTGCCAGCAGTTTATCGATGCGGTACGGGCAGTACTTC CASSLSMRYGQYF
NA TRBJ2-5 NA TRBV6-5 TGTGCCAGCAGTCCCCTCCCAGGCAGGCAAGAGACCCAGTACTTC CASSPLPGRQETQYF
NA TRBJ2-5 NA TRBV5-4 TGTGCCAGCAGCGAGGGCCACGGGGTGACCCAGTACTTC CASSEGHGVTQYF
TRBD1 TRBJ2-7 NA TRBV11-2 TGTGCCAGCAGCTCCGGACAGGGGGCGGGTGAGCAGTACTTC CASSSGQGAGEQYF
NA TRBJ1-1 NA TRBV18 TGTGCCAGCTCCCCCCAGGCAAATCTGAACACTGAAGCTTTCTTT CASSPQANLNTEAFF
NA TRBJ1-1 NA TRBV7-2 TGTGCCAGCAGCTTAGGAGGCGGGGGAGGAACTGAAGCTTTCTTT CASSLGGGGGTEAFF
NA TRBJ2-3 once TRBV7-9 TGTGCCAGCAGCTTAGGAGGGTTTGGAGATACGCAGTATTTT CASSLGGFGDTQYF
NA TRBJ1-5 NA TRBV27 TGTGCCAGCAGTTTTACTATGGGCAATCAGCCCCAGCATTTT CASSFTMGNQPQHF
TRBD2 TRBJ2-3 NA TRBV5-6 TGTGCCAGCAGCCCCCCATTTAGGGAGGGGACAGATACGCAGTATTTT CASSPPFREGTDTQYF
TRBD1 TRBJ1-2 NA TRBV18 TGTGCCAGCTCATTTACGGACAGGGGCGACTATGGCTACACCTTC CASSFTDRGDYGYTF
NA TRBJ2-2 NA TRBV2 TGTGCCAGCAGAACAGGGTCCACCGGGGAGCTGTTTTTT CASRTGSTGELFF
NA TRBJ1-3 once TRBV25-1 TGTGCCAGCAGTGATCCTAGGGGAAGTGGAAACACCATATATTTT CASSDPRGSGNTIYF
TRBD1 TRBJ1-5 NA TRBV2 TGTGCCAGCAGGGGTGACAGGGCAAGCAATCAGCCCCAGCATTTT CASRGDRASNQPQHF
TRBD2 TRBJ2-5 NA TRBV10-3 TGTGCCATCAGTTTGGGACTAGCGGGGGCACAAGAGACCCAGTACTTC CAISLGLAGAQETQYF
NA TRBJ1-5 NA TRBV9 TGTGCCAGCAAACTACCAGGGGGCAATCAGCCCCAGCATTTT CASKLPGGNQPQHF
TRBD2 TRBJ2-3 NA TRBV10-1 TGCGCCAGCGGACTAGCGGGGACAGATACGCAGTATTTT CASGLAGTDTQYF
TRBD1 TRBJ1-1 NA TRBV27 TGTGCCAGCAGTTGGGACAGGGGGAACACTGAAGCTTTCTTT CASSWDRGNTEAFF
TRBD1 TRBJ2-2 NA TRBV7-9 TGTGCCAGCAGCCCACAGGGGGCCACCGGGGAGCTGTTTTTT CASSPQGATGELFF